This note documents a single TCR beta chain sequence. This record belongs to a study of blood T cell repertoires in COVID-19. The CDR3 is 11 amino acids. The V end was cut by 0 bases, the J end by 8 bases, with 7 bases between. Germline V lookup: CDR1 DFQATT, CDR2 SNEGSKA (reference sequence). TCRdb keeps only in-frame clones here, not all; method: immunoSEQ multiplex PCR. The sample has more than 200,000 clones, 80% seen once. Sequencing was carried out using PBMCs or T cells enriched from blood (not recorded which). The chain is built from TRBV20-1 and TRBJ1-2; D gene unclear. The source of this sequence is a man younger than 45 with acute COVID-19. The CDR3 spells CSARDGGGYTF. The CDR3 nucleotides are TGCAGTGCTAGAGATGGAGGAGGCTACACCTTC.